One and the same sample provided the 19 T cell receptor beta chains below, sequenced in a study of radiation and T cells in renal cell carcinoma. Sequenced by immunoSEQ multiplex PCR; TCRdb stores in-frame clones only, minus some. Counted here are 130,000 to 150,000 clones, 75% to 90% occurring once; the ten biggest clones make up about 17%. Specified time point: blood 4 weeks post-SBRT, at nephrectomy. The treatment here: 15 Gy SBRT to primary tumor, nephrectomy 4 weeks later. The sample here was blood, taken from a patient whose treatment included radiotherapy and nephrectomy. These receptors were collected from a woman between 45 and 60 years old with renal cell carcinoma.

The chain links TRBV10-2 to TRBJ2-1; no clear D. The V end was cut by 1 base, the J end by 6 bases, with 4 bases between. The CDR3 is 12 residues long. Looked up from germline, CDR1 is WSHSY and CDR2 is SAAADI. CDR3 nucleotide sequence: TGCGCCAGCAGTGAGTTGGGCAATGAGCAGTTCTTC. This translates into CASSELGNEQFF.

The V gene is TRBV5-1, the J gene TRBJ2-7; 7 bases align to TRBD1. CDR1 and CDR2 (germline): SGHRS, YFSETQ. After removal of 3 bases from V and 1 base from J, the junction contained 7 bases not matched to a gene. This CDR3 has 15 amino acids. DNA for the CDR3: TGCGCCAGCAGCTCATACCGGGACAGTTCCTACGAGCAGTACTTC. Protein sequence: CASSSYRDSSYEQYF. The variable domain in full, completed from reference TRBV5-1 and TRBJ2-7, reads KAGVTQTPRYLIKTRGQQVTLSCSPISGHRSVSWYQQTPGQGLQFLFEYFSETQRNKGNFPGRFSGRQFSNSRSEMNVSTLELGDSALYLCASSSYRDSSYEQYFGPGTRLTVT.

In its sample, this clone was seen once. V gene TRBV30 combines with J gene TRBJ2-2; D uncertain. The CDR3 is 13 amino acids. V was pared by 0 bases and J by 8 bases, with 10 bases between. The germline V gene encodes CDR1 GTSNPN and CDR2 SVGIG (reference sequence). The CDR3 nucleotides read TGTGCCTGGAGTGTACTATTGGCAGGGGAGCTGTTTTTT. Protein product: CAWSVLLAGELFF. The full variable domain, its missing parts supplied by reference TRBV30 and TRBJ2-2, is SQTIHQWPATLVQPVGSPLSLECTVEGTSNPNLYWYRQAAGRGLQLLFYSVGIGQISSEVPQNLSASRPQDRQFILSSKKLLLSDSGFYLCAWSVLLAGELFFGEGSRLTVL.

The chain couples TRBV5-1 to TRBJ2-2; a possible D gene is TRBD1 (6 bases). This CDR3 has 15 residues. Germline lookup yields CDR1 SGHRS and CDR2 YFSETQ. Trimming stripped 0 bases from V and 5 bases from J, with 11 bases between. This CDR3 is CASSLVAGVTGELFF. The DNA of the CDR3 is TGCGCCAGCAGCTTGGTGGCAGGGGTTACCGGGGAGCTGTTTTTT.

The genes are TRBV29-1 and TRBJ2-1; weak D call: TRBD2 (6 bases). The CDR3 extends over 13 amino acids. Between the trimmed V and J ends, which lost 1 base and 10 bases, there was a span of 14 bases. Germline V lookup: CDR1 SQVTM, CDR2 ANQGSEA. CDR3: CSVEVGGDGEQFF. As DNA, the CDR3 is TGCAGCGTTGAAGTAGGAGGGGATGGGGAGCAGTTCTTC.

The chain carries TRBV5-1 and TRBJ2-7; D is perhaps TRBD1 (6 bases). The CDR3 covers 16 residues. CDR1 and CDR2 (germline): SGHRS, YFSETQ. The ends were cut back, 0 bases at V and 2 bases at J, with 15 bases in the middle. CDR3 DNA sequence: TGCGCCAGCAGCTTGGCTCGGGACACGGGAACCTACGAGCAGTACTTC. Its translation is CASSLARDTGTYEQYF.

This rearrangement joins TRBV19 to TRBJ1-3, with D possibly TRBD1 on 5 matching bases. V lost 3 bases to trimming and J lost 3 bases, with 15 bases between them. Germline V gene data show CDR1 as LNHDA and CDR2 as SQIVND (reference sequence). This CDR3 contains 16 residues. The CDR3 loop reads CASSIGDSWGGNTIYF. DNA for the CDR3: TGTGCCAGTAGTATCGGTGACAGCTGGGGTGGAAACACCATATATTTT.

The chain is built from TRBV6-5 and TRBJ2-7, with a possible D match to TRBD1 (5 bases). Germline V gene data show CDR1 as MNHEY and CDR2 as SVGAGI. The CDR3 runs to 14 residues. Trimming cost V 2 bases and J 2 bases, with 10 bases left between them. The CDR3 nucleotides are TGTGCCAGCAGTTACGACAGTAAAGCCTACGAGCAGTACTTC. Translation: CASSYDSKAYEQYF.

Comment on this clone: The junction shows a germline mismatch at one end, possibly a read error. DNA for the CDR3: TGTGCCAGCAGTGAAGTCAATCTAATTGGGGCCTCTTTT. Translated: CASSEVNLIGASF. This chain links TRBV2 with TRBJ1-4, with D possibly TRBD1 on 5 matching bases. This CDR3 spans 13 amino acids. Germline CDR1 reads SNHLY; CDR2 reads FYNNEI.

V is TRBV6-6 and J is TRBJ1-2; perhaps TRBD1 as D (5 bases). In germline, CDR1 is MNHNY, CDR2 SVGAGI (reference sequence). The V and J ends lost 2 bases and 7 bases respectively, with 14 bases between them. The CDR3 sequence is 14 residues long. This chain's CDR3 is CASSYQKGLSGYTF. CDR3 nucleotides: TGTGCCAGCAGTTACCAGAAGGGACTCTCTGGCTACACCTTC.

The J gene is TRBJ1-3, the V gene TRBV21-1. TRBV21-1 is noted as a pseudogene. This CDR3 contains 16 residues. This chain's CDR3 is CASISGFHNSGNTIYF. For the CDR3, the DNA is TGTGCCAGCATCTCGGGATTTCACAACTCTGGAAACACCATATATTTT.

V is TRBV7-2 and J is TRBJ2-3; TRBD1 might be the D (5 bases). Germline V gene sequence: CDR1 SGHTA, CDR2 FQGNSA. V shed 5 bases and J shed 5 bases, with 11 bases lying between them. The CDR3 runs to 13 residues. The CDR3 DNA follows: TGTGCCAGCAGCCCCCTAAGGGGAGATACGCAGTATTTT. This gives the protein CASSPLRGDTQYF.

This clone has a single count. The V and J genes are TRBV4-2 and TRBJ2-2; TRBD2 aligns across 11 bases. CDR1 LGHNA and CDR2 YNFKEQ come from the germline V gene. The CDR3 covers 16 residues. After removal of 4 bases from V and 2 bases from J, the junction contained 3 bases not matched to a gene. CDR3 residues: CASSRGLAGNTGELFF. The CDR3 DNA is TGTGCCAGCAGCCGAGGACTAGCGGGCAACACCGGGGAGCTGTTTTTT.

This clone was picked up one time. The V call is TRBV5-1, the J call TRBJ1-2, with TRBD1 matching over 7 bases. J gave up 0 bases and V 2 bases, and 4 bases lay outside the gene matches. CDR1 and CDR2 (germline): SGHRS, YFSETQ. This CDR3 comprises 15 residues. The CDR3: CASSFRGDPNYGYTF. The CDR3 DNA sequence: TGCGCCAGCAGCTTCAGGGGGGACCCTAACTATGGCTACACCTTC.

The rearrangement joins TRBV28 to TRBJ1-1, with a weak D call TRBD1 (5 bases). The CDR3 contains 14 residues. The germline V and J ends were trimmed by 5 bases and 4 bases, with 14 bases remaining between them. Germline V gene lookup returns CDR1 MDHEN and CDR2 SYDVKM. Written as DNA, the CDR3 is TGTGCCAGCAGTCGGGGGGGAATTGCCACTGAAGCTTTCTTT. It is translated as CASSRGGIATEAFF.

The chain carries TRBV4-3 and TRBJ1-4; D ambiguous. V lost 4 bases and J lost 7, with 16 bases in between. The CDR3 loop spans 15 amino acids. Germline CDR1 reads LGHNA; CDR2 reads YSLEER. The CDR3 here is CASSREVGWGEKLFF. The DNA of the CDR3 is TGCGCCAGCAGCCGGGAGGTGGGGTGGGGTGAAAAACTGTTTTTT.

The chain has TRBV7-9 and TRBJ1-5; D uncertain. Germline CDR1 reads SEHNR; CDR2 reads FQNEAQ (reference sequence). The CDR3 has 12 amino acids. Trimming left V 0 bases short and J 7 bases short, with 4 bases between. DNA for the CDR3: TGTGCCAGCAGCTTAGCGGACCAGCCCCAGCATTTT. It specifies CASSLADQPQHF.

DNA for the CDR3: TGTGCCAGCAGCTTGGGAGGGAGTTACAATGAGCAGTTCTTC. Amino acids: CASSLGGSYNEQFF. The chain recombines TRBV5-4 with TRBJ2-1, with a weak D call TRBD2 (5 bases). V gave up 0 bases and J gave up 4 bases, with 8 bases separating them. The CDR3 has 14 amino acids. Germline CDR1 SGHNT, CDR2 YYREEE (reference sequence). The variable domain in full, with the rest retrieved from reference TRBV5-4 and TRBJ2-1, is ETGVTQSPTHLIKTRGQQVTLRCSSQSGHNTVSWYQQALGQGPQFIFQYYREEENGRGNFPPRFSGLQFPNYSSELNVNALELDDSALYLCASSLGGSYNEQFFGPGTRLTVL.

The chain recombines TRBV4-1 with TRBJ2-7; TRBD2 matches 8 bases. The CDR3 length is 14 residues. Germline V gene data show CDR1 as MGHRA and CDR2 as YSYEKL. Trimming removed 3 bases from V and 3 bases from J; junction bases left unmatched: 4. The CDR3 reads CASSHAGTSYEQYF. The DNA for the CDR3 is TGCGCCAGCAGCCACGCCGGGACTAGCTACGAGCAGTACTTC.